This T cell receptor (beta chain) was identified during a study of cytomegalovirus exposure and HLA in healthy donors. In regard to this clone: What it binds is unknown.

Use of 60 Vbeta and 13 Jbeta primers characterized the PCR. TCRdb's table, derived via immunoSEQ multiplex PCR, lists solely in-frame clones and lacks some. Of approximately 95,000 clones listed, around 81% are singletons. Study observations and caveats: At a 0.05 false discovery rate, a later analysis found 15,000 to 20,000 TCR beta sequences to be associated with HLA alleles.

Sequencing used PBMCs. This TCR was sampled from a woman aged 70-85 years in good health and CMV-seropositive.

This CDR3 reads CASSSGTAPYEQYF. CDR3 sequence (DNA): TGTGCCAGCAGCTCCGGGACAGCCCCCTACGAGCAGTACTTC. The rearrangement joins TRBV7-9 to TRBJ2-5; 7 bases fit TRBD1. The DNA end is a closer match to TRBJ2-7, so the J assignment may be wrong. The CDR3 covers 14 residues. Germline CDR1 and CDR2: SEHNR and FQNEAQ (reference sequence).